This TCR beta chain was sequenced in a study of blood T cell repertoires in COVID-19. About the research overall: Collection of acute and convalescent COVID-19 samples took place in the United States, Italy and Spain. Nucleic acid was either cDNA or gDNA, and it came from T cells, B-cell-depleted T cells, or PBMCs.

Seattle researchers signed up patients amid active infection and tracked them longitudinally. CDR3 length: 15 amino acids. Germline V gene lookup returns CDR1 SGHTS and CDR2 YDEGEE. The ends lost 4 bases at V and 3 bases at J; junction bases unmatched: 8. Per the study methods: From reference gene primer amplification, estimates of nucleated cell counts were derived. Clones were read by immunoSEQ multiplex PCR, and TCRdb kept only the in-frame ones, dropping some. The V and J calls and the clone size are those of that table, but D and trimming were determined from the DNA. The sample includes more than 350,000 clones, more than 70% of them seen just once.

The sequencing input was peripheral blood. The sequence derives from a woman aged 30 to 39 with COVID-19, enrolled during active disease. The chain joins TRBV5-8 to TRBJ2-7; 9 bases align to TRBD1. The chain's CDR3 is CASSHLQGAVYEQYF. The CDR3 region has the DNA TGTGCCAGCAGCCATTTACAGGGGGCAGTCTACGAGCAGTACTTC.